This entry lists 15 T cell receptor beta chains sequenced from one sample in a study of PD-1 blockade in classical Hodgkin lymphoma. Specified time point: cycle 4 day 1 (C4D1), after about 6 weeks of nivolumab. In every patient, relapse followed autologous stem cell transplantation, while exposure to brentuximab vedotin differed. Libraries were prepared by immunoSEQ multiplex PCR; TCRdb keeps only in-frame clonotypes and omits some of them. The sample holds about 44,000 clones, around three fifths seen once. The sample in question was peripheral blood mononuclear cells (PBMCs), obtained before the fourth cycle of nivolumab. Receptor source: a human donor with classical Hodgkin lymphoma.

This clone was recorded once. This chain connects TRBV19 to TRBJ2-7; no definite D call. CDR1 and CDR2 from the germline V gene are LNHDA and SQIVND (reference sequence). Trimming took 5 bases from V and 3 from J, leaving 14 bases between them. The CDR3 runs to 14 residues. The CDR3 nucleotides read TGTGCCAGTAGTCAGACGACCCGAGTCTACGAGCAGTACTTC. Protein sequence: CASSQTTRVYEQYF.

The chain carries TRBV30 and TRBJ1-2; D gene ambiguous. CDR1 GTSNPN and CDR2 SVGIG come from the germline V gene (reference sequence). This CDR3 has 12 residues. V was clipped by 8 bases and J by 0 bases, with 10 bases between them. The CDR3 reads CAGTVSNYGYTF. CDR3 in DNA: TGTGCCGGAACAGTCTCTAACTATGGCTACACCTTC.

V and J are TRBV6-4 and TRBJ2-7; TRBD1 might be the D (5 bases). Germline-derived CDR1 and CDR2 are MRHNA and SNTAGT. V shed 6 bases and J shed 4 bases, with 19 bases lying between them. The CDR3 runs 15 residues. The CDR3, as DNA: TGTGCCAGCAGGAACACAGGCTACCCCCGTTACGAGCAGTACTTC. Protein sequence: CASRNTGYPRYEQYF.

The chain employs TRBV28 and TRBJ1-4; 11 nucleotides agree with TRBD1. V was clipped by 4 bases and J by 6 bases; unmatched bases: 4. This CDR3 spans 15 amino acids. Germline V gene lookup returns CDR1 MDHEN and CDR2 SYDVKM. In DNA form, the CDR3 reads TGTGCCAGCAGTTCCTGGACAGGGGGCGATGAAAAACTGTTTTTT. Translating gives CASSSWTGGDEKLFF.

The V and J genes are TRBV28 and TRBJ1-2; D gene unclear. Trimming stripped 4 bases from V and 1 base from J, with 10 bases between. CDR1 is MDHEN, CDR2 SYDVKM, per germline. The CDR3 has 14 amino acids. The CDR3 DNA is TGTGCCAGCAGTTCAGGTGCCGTTAACTATGGCTACACCTTC. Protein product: CASSSGAVNYGYTF.

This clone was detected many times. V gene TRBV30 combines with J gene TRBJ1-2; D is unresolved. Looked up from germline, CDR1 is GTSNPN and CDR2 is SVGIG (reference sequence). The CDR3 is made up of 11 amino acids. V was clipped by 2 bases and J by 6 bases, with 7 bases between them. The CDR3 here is CAWSRVDGYTF. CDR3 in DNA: TGTGCCTGGAGTCGGGTGGATGGCTACACCTTC.

The CDR3 DNA reads TGTGCCAGCAACCGACAGGGGACAAAATCCTACGAGCAGTACTTC. Translated: CASNRQGTKSYEQYF. The V gene is TRBV2, the J gene TRBJ2-7; 8 positions agree with TRBD1. Trimming took 7 bases from V and 1 from J; bases not matched to a gene: 9. The CDR3 is made up of 15 amino acids. The germline V gene encodes CDR1 SNHLY and CDR2 FYNNEI.

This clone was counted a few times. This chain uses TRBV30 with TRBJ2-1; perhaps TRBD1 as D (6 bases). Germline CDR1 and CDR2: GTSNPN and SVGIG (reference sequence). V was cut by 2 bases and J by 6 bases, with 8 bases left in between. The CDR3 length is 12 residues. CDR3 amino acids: CAWSTGFNEQFF. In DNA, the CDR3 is TGTGCCTGGAGTACAGGGTTCAATGAGCAGTTCTTC.

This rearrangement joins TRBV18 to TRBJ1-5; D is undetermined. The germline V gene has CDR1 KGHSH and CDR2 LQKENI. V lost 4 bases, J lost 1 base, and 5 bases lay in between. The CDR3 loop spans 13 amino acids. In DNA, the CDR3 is TGTGCCAGCTCACAGGGCAGCAATCAGCCCCAGCATTTT. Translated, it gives CASSQGSNQPQHF.

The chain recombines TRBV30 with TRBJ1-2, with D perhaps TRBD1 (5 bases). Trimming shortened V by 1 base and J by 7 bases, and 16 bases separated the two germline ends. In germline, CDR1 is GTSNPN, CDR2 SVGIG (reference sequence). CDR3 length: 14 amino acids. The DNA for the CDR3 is TGTGCCTGGAGTGCCCATGCACCCGGGGGTGGCTACACCTTC. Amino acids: CAWSAHAPGGGYTF.

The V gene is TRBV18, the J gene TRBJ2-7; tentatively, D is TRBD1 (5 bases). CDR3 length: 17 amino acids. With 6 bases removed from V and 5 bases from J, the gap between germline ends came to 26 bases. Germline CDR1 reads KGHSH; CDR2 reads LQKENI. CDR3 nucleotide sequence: TGTGCCAGCTCCCCGGCCCTGGCTGGGCAGGGCATCCACGAGCAGTACTTC. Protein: CASSPALAGQGIHEQYF.

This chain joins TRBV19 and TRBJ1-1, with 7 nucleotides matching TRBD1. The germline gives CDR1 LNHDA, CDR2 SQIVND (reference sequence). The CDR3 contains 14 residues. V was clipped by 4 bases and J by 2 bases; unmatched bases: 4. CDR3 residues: CASSKGQPNTEAFF. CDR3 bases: TGTGCCAGTAGTAAGGGACAGCCCAACACTGAAGCTTTCTTT. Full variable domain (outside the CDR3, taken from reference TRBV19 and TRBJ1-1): DGGITQSPKYLFRKEGQNVTLSCEQNLNHDAMYWYRQDPGQGLRLIYYSQIVNDFQKGDIAEGYSVSREKKESFPLTVTSAQKNPTAFYLCASSKGQPNTEAFFGQGTRLTVV.

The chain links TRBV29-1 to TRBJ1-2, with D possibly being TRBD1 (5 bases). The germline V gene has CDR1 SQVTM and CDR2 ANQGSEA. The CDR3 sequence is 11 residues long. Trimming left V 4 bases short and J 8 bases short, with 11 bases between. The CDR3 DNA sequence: TGCAGCGTTGGAGGGACGGGAGGCTACACCTTC. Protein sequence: CSVGGTGGYTF. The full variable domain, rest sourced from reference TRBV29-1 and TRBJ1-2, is SAVISQKPSRDICQRGTSLTIQCQVDSQVTMMFWYRQQPGQSLTLIATANQGSEATYESGFVIDKFPISRPNLTFSTLTVSNMSPEDSSIYLCSVGGTGGYTFGSGTRLTVV.

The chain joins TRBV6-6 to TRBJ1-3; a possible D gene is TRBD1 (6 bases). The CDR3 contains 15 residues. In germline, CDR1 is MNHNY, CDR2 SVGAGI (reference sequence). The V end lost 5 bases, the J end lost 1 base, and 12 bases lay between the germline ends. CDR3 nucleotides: TGTGCCAGCAGTCACGGACAGCCTTCTGGAAACACCATATATTTT. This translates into CASSHGQPSGNTIYF.

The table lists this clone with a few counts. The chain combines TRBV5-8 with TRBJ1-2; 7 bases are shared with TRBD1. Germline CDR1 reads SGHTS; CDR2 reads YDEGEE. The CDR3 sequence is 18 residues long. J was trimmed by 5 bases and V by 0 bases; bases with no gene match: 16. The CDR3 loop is CASSLEEGALPKYYGYTF. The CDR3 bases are TGTGCCAGCAGCTTGGAGGAGGGGGCTCTGCCTAAGTATTATGGCTACACCTTC.